The 30 T cell receptor beta chains below come from one sample, sequenced in a study of blood T cell repertoires in COVID-19. TCRdb's copy holds only in-frame clones and misses some; the assay was immunoSEQ multiplex PCR. There are 100,000 to 150,000 clones in the sample; about 86% occur only once, and over 7.5% lies in the top ten. The material sequenced was peripheral blood. Source of these receptors: a woman aged 60 to 75 with active or convalescent COVID-19.

The chain is built from TRBV2 and TRBJ2-7, with a weak D call TRBD1 (5 bases). The CDR3 consists of 13 residues. Trimming removed 3 bases from V and 6 bases from J, with 12 bases in between. Germline lookup yields CDR1 SNHLY and CDR2 FYNNEI. CDR3 region: CASSDWGISEQYV. The CDR3 coding sequence is TGTGCCAGCAGTGATTGGGGCATTAGCGAGCAGTACGTC.

CDR3 sequence: CASSQGRRAGGELFF. The CDR3 nucleotides are TGTGCCAGCAGCCAAGGAAGAAGGGCGGGCGGGGAGCTGTTTTTT. The rearrangement uses TRBV3-1 (or the pseudogene TRBV3-2) and TRBJ2-2; tentatively, D is TRBD2 (5 bases). Trimming cost V 1 base and J 7 bases, with 13 bases left between them. The germline CDR1 and CDR2 sequences are LGHDT and YNNKEL (reference sequence). The CDR3 is 15 amino acids.

The chain uses TRBV7-3 and TRBJ2-1; the match to TRBD2 covers 10 bases. From germline, CDR1 is SGHTA and CDR2 FQGTGA. The trim removed 2 bases at V and 7 bases at J, leaving 8 bases unmatched. The length of the CDR3 is 16 residues. The CDR3: CASSLGLAGVRNEQFF. CDR3 DNA: TGTGCCAGCAGCTTAGGGCTAGCGGGAGTAAGGAATGAGCAGTTCTTC. Supplemented by reference TRBV7-3 and TRBJ2-1, the full variable domain reads GAGVSQTPSNKVTEKGKYVELRCDPISGHTALYWYRQSLGQGPEFLIYFQGTGAADDSGLPNDRFFAVRPEGSVSTLKIQRTERGDSAVYLCASSLGLAGVRNEQFFGPGTRLTVL.

The rearrangement joins TRBV19 to TRBJ1-5, with D unclear. The CDR3 runs to 14 residues. Trimming took 7 bases from V and 6 from J, leaving 16 bases between them. CDR1 is LNHDA, CDR2 SQIVND, per germline (reference sequence). The CDR3 here is CASTIPEVGQPQHF. CDR3 bases: TGTGCCAGTACCATCCCCGAGGTCGGTCAGCCCCAGCATTTT.

The V call is TRBV5-1, the J call TRBJ2-6; D gene ambiguous. The V gene lost 0 bases and the J gene lost 0 bases, with 4 bases spanning the gap. CDR1 SGHRS and CDR2 YFSETQ come from the germline V gene. The CDR3 has 15 amino acids. CDR3 residues: CASSLGASGANVLTF. For the CDR3, the DNA is TGCGCCAGCAGCTTGGGAGCCTCTGGGGCCAACGTCCTGACTTTC.

V and J are TRBV28 and TRBJ2-1; 8 bases agree with TRBD1. The V segment lost 4 bases and the J segment 6 bases; nucleotides outside the gene matches: 2. This CDR3 has 13 amino acids. CDR1 and CDR2 (germline): MDHEN, SYDVKM. The CDR3 DNA is TGTGCCAGCAGTTCCAGGGGGCTCAATGAGCAGTTCTTC. Translation: CASSSRGLNEQFF.

The V call is TRBV7-6, the J call TRBJ1-3; D is perhaps TRBD1 (5 bases). The ends were cut back, 1 base at V and 0 bases at J, with 7 bases in the middle. The germline gives CDR1 SGHVS, CDR2 FNYEAQ. This CDR3 comprises 15 residues. The CDR3 protein is CASSLGGDSGNTIYF. DNA of the CDR3: TGTGCCAGCAGCTTAGGGGGGGACTCTGGAAACACCATATATTTT.

This clone was seen repeatedly, ten times or more. The rearrangement joins TRBV9 to TRBJ1-2; 12 bases match TRBD1. This CDR3 spans 18 amino acids. Per the germline V gene, CDR1 is SGDLS and CDR2 is YYNGEE. V trimming: 2 bases; J trimming: 4 bases; junction bases outside the gene matches: 12. The CDR3 region is CASSVTPTPGQGAYGYTF. As DNA, the CDR3 is TGTGCCAGCAGCGTTACCCCAACACCGGGACAGGGGGCCTATGGCTACACCTTC.

The chain employs TRBV5-1 and TRBJ2-5, with 8 bases identical to TRBD1. The CDR3 runs to 13 residues. With V trimmed by 2 bases and J by 4 bases, 1 base remained unmatched. Germline CDR1 reads SGHRS; CDR2 reads YFSETQ. DNA of the CDR3: TGCGCCAGCAGCTTAACAGGGGGAGAGACCCAGTACTTC. Its protein product is CASSLTGGETQYF. The whole variable domain, filled in from reference TRBV5-1 and TRBJ2-5, reads KAGVTQTPRYLIKTRGQQVTLSCSPISGHRSVSWYQQTPGQGLQFLFEYFSETQRNKGNFPGRFSGRQFSNSRSEMNVSTLELGDSALYLCASSLTGGETQYFGPGTRLLVL.

CDR3 sequence reads: CASSQEDRVGAETQYF. The CDR3 nucleotides read TGTGCCAGCAGCCAAGAGGACAGGGTAGGGGCTGAGACCCAGTACTTC. The genes are TRBV14 and TRBJ2-5, with 8 bases lining up with TRBD1. V lost 0 bases to trimming and J lost 5 bases; unmatched junction nucleotides: 8. This CDR3 region has 16 residues. CDR1 is SGHDN and CDR2 is FVKESK in the germline V gene. Full variable domain (rest looked up from reference TRBV14 and TRBJ2-5): EAGVTQFPSHSVIEKGQTVTLRCDPISGHDNLYWYRRVMGKEIKFLLHFVKESKQDESGMPNNRFLAERTGGTYSTLKVQPAELEDSGVYFCASSQEDRVGAETQYFGPGTRLLVL.

On this clone itself: Other DNA sequences from this sample encode an identical CDR3 as well. This CDR3 is CASSGTGGEQYF. CDR3 DNA sequence: TGTGCCAGCAGTGGGACAGGGGGAGAGCAGTACTTC. The rearrangement joins TRBV2 to TRBJ2-7; TRBD1 matches at 10 bases. V lost 4 bases and J lost 7; bases outside the gene matches: 1. The CDR3 sequence is 12 residues long. Germline V gene sequence: CDR1 SNHLY, CDR2 FYNNEI.

This clone was counted at least ten times. J is TRBJ1-5 and V is TRBV27; weak D call: TRBD1 (5 bases). The V and J ends lost 4 bases and 7 bases respectively, with 11 bases between them. This CDR3 contains 13 residues. Germline V gene lookup returns CDR1 MNHEY and CDR2 SMNVEV (reference sequence). Written as DNA, the CDR3 is TGTGCCAGCAGTTCAACCCGGACACAGCCCCAGCATTTT. Translation: CASSSTRTQPQHF.

This clone was seen once. The rearrangement joins TRBV5-1 to TRBJ2-3; 8 bases align to TRBD2. This CDR3 has 18 amino acids. V gave up 2 bases and J gave up 9 bases; unmatched junction bases: 20. Germline assignment: CDR1 SGHRS and CDR2 YFSETQ. CDR3 residues: CASSFTSYGTSALQTQYF. In DNA, the CDR3 is TGCGCCAGCAGCTTTACGTCTTACGGGACTAGTGCCCTTCAGACGCAGTATTTT.

The chain uses TRBV6-5 and TRBJ1-5; D remains ambiguous. Germline V gene data show CDR1 as MNHEY and CDR2 as SVGAGI. Trimming removed 2 bases at V and 0 bases at J, with 8 bases between. The CDR3 loop spans 15 amino acids. The CDR3 reads CASSYQTNSNQPQHF. CDR3 in DNA: TGTGCCAGCAGTTACCAGACTAATAGCAATCAGCCCCAGCATTTT.

CDR3 in amino acids: CASISGGRYNEQFF. Here the CDR3 DNA reads TGTGCCAGTATTAGCGGGGGAAGGTACAATGAGCAGTTCTTC. This chain connects TRBV19 to TRBJ2-1; 9 bases agree with TRBD2. V lost 7 bases, J lost 4 bases, and 5 bases stayed unmatched. Germline CDR1 is LNHDA and CDR2 is SQIVND (reference sequence). CDR3 length: 14 amino acids.

V and J are TRBV28 and TRBJ2-1; maybe TRBD1 (5 bases). The CDR3 loop spans 12 amino acids. Germline assignment: CDR1 MDHEN and CDR2 SYDVKM. The V end lost 5 bases, the J end lost 7 bases, and 9 bases lay between the germline ends. The CDR3 loop reads CASSTWTNEQFF. The DNA for the CDR3 is TGTGCCAGCAGTACGTGGACAAATGAGCAGTTCTTC.

The chain employs TRBV11-2 and TRBJ2-7; the match to TRBD1 covers 8 bases. The CDR3 sequence is 13 residues long. The ends lost 3 bases at V and 6 bases at J; junction bases unmatched: 4. The germline V gene encodes CDR1 SGHAT and CDR2 FQNNGV. The CDR3 here is CASSFGQGGEQYV. The CDR3 nucleotides are TGTGCCAGCAGCTTCGGACAGGGAGGCGAGCAGTACGTC.

The chain uses TRBV6-2 or TRBV6-3 and TRBJ2-1, with unresolved D. Per germline, CDR1 MNHEY and CDR2 SVGEGT. The V end was cut by 5 bases, the J end by 5 bases, with 7 bases between. The CDR3 length is 12 residues. CDR3 DNA sequence: TGTGCCAGCAGTCCCCATGACAATGAGCAGTTCTTC. This encodes CASSPHDNEQFF.

This clone was seen at least ten times. This chain links TRBV11-2 with TRBJ2-7, with 7 nucleotides matching TRBD2. The V gene end was trimmed by 5 bases and the J gene end by 3 bases; junction bases not matched to a gene: 4. From germline, CDR1 is SGHAT and CDR2 FQNNGV. This CDR3 has 13 residues. The CDR3 loop is CASSPERDYEQYF. The CDR3 nucleotides are TGTGCCAGCAGCCCGGAGCGGGACTACGAGCAGTACTTC.

This chain connects TRBV5-1 to TRBJ2-5; D is perhaps TRBD2 (6 bases). CDR3 length equals 15 residues. Deletions cut 2 bases from V and 1 base from J, with 12 bases between. Germline V gives CDR1 SGHRS, CDR2 YFSETQ. CDR3 nucleotides: TGCGCCAGCAGCTTAGGAGGGGTGAGCCAAGAGACCCAGTACTTC. Residues: CASSLGGVSQETQYF.

The chain joins TRBV5-4 to TRBJ2-3; D not resolved. CDR3 length: 16 amino acids. V was trimmed by 5 bases and J by 0 bases, leaving 16 bases between them. Looked up from germline, CDR1 is SGHNT and CDR2 is YYREEE (reference sequence). The chain's CDR3 is CASSQLVAASTDTQYF. The CDR3, as DNA: TGTGCCAGCAGTCAGTTGGTGGCGGCCAGCACAGATACGCAGTATTTT.

The chain uses TRBV27 and TRBJ2-1; TRBD2 matches at 14 bases. CDR3 size: 16 residues. V trimming: 8 bases; J trimming: 3 bases; junction bases outside the gene matches: 6. The germline gives CDR1 MNHEY, CDR2 SMNVEV (reference sequence). CDR3 bases: TGTGCCAGCTTGGGACTAGCGGGAGAGTTCTACAATGAGCAGTTCTTC. It is translated as CASLGLAGEFYNEQFF.

The chain carries TRBV7-9 and TRBJ2-3; 9 nucleotides match TRBD2. The CDR3 is made up of 16 amino acids. Germline V gives CDR1 SEHNR, CDR2 FQNEAQ (reference sequence). V shed 5 bases and J 5 bases; nucleotides not matched to a gene: 11. The CDR3 DNA sequence: TGTGCCAGCAGCAGAATCCAGCGGGGGGCAGGAGATACGCAGTATTTT. It codes for CASSRIQRGAGDTQYF.

The chain links TRBV7-2 to TRBJ1-2; a possible D gene is TRBD1 (5 bases). This CDR3 spans 14 amino acids. The V end lost 1 base, the J end lost 2 bases, and 8 bases lay between the germline ends. Germline CDR1 and CDR2: SGHTA and FQGNSA. The CDR3 DNA reads as TGTGCCAGCAGCTTAGGGGGCCAGAACTATGGCTACACCTTC. Translated: CASSLGGQNYGYTF.

This sequence joins TRBV28 and TRBJ2-5, with a tentative D call TRBD2 (5 bases). The CDR3 is 14 amino acids. Germline CDR1 and CDR2: MDHEN and SYDVKM. The V gene lost 2 bases and the J gene lost 4 bases, with 11 bases spanning the gap. CDR3 nucleotide sequence: TGTGCCAGCAGTTTACTAGCAGGTGCAGAGACCCAGTACTTC. The encoded protein is CASSLLAGAETQYF.

CDR3 in amino acids: CASSQSLGEEIRSSPLHF. CDR3 DNA: TGCGCCAGCAGTCAAAGTCTAGGGGAAGAAATACGAAGTTCACCCCTCCACTTT. V and J are TRBV23-1 and TRBJ1-6; D perhaps matches TRBD1 (5 bases). TRBV23-1 is an open reading frame, and its role is uncertain. This CDR3 spans 18 amino acids. V was shortened by 2 bases and J by 9 bases, with 23 bases between the two germline ends.

The chain carries TRBV5-1 and TRBJ2-2; TRBD1 agrees at 7 bases. V shed 4 bases and J 5 bases; nucleotides not matched to a gene: 8. The CDR3 has 15 residues. Per germline, CDR1 SGHRS and CDR2 YFSETQ. The DNA of the CDR3 is TGCGCCAGCAGCCTCAGACAGGGTCGAACCGGGGAGCTGTTTTTT. This translates into CASSLRQGRTGELFF.

This clone was seen a handful of times. V and J are TRBV5-8 and TRBJ1-1; D is uncertain. Deletions cut 4 bases from V and 7 bases from J, with 8 bases between. The CDR3 extends over 11 amino acids. Germline V gene sequence: CDR1 SGHTS, CDR2 YDEGEE. This CDR3 is CASSRRLEAFF. The DNA of the CDR3 is TGTGCCAGCAGCCGTCGACTTGAAGCTTTCTTT.

The chain couples TRBV25-1 to TRBJ1-6; possibly TRBD1 for D (5 bases). This CDR3 region has 13 residues. V lost 6 bases, J lost 3 bases, and 6 bases lay in between. Germline V CDR1 and CDR2: MGHDK, SYGVNS. The CDR3 coding sequence is TGTGCCAGCAGCGACAGCTATAATTCACCCCTCCACTTT. It specifies CASSDSYNSPLHF.

The chain's CDR3 is CASSSLQGYNSPLHF. As DNA, the CDR3 is TGCGCCAGCAGCTCACTACAGGGGTATAATTCACCCCTCCACTTT. The V gene is TRBV5-1, the J gene TRBJ1-6; TRBD1 matches 7 bases. The germline CDR1 and CDR2 sequences are SGHRS and YFSETQ. Trimming at V came to 3 bases and at J to 4 bases, leaving 4 bases not matched to a gene. The CDR3 consists of 15 residues.